The clone carrying this TCR beta chain is medium-sized (0.01 to 0.1%) within its sample. Antigen specificity is unknown. The observed sequence ends 3 residues before the CDR3 terminus, with the missing tail filled in from the germline J gene. The source of the sample is a study of T cell clonality in common variable immunodeficiency. CDR3 length equals 14 residues. V lost 5 bases, J lost 2 bases, and 12 bases lay in between. This table comes from immunoSEQ multiplex PCR, and its TCRdb copy is limited to in-frame clones, with some not included. This sample has about 33,000 clones and no singletons, with 6% to 6.5% in the ten largest. Whole-study findings and limits: Reportedly, TCR beta sequences from common variable immunodeficiency showed fewer deletions and N-nucleotide insertions. Fewer TCRbeta clones were shared among CVID subjects than controls.

Of CVID subjects, 15 were female and about 28 male, mean age about 37. CVID subjects were neither ill nor on immunomodulatory or immunosuppressive medication at sampling. Blood samples were heparinized, roughly 4.5 to 8.5 ml per donor. V is TRBV12-3 or TRBV12-4 and J is TRBJ1-2; D is perhaps TRBD1 (5 bases). Sequenced: peripheral blood mononuclear cells. This TCR derives from a human donor with common variable immunodeficiency. The CDR3 region is CASSPGGSNYGYTF. Partial CDR3 DNA: TGTGCCAGCAGTCCGGGGGGGAGCAACTATGGC.